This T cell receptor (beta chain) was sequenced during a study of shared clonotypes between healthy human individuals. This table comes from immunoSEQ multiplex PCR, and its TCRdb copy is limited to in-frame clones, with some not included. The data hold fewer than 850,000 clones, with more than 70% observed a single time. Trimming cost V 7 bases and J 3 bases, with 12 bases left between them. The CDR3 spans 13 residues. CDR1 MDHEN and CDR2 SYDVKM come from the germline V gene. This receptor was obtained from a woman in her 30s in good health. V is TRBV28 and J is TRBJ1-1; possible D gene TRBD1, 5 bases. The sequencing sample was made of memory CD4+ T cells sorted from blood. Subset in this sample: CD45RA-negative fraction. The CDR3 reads CASTGQGDTEAFF. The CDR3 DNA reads TGTGCCAGCACAGGGCAGGGAGACACTGAAGCTTTCTTT.